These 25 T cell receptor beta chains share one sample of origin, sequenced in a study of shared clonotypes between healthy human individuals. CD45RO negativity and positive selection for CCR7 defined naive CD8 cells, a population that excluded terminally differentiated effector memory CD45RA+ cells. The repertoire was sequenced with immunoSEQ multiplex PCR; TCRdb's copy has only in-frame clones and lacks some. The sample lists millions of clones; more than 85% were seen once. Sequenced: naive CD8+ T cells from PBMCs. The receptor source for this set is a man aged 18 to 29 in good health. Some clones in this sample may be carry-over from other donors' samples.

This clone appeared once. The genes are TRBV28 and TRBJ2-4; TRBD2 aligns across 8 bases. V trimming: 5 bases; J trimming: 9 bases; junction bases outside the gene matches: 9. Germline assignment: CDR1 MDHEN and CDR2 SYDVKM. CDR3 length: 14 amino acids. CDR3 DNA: TGTGCCAGCAGTATGATAGCGGGACGGGGCATTCAGTACTTC. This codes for CASSMIAGRGIQYF.

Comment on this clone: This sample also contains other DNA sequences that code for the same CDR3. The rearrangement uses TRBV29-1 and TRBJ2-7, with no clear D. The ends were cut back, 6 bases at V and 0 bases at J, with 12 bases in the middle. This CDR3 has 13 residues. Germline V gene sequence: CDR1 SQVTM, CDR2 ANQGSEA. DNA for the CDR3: TGCAGCGTGGAATTTGGGAACTCCTACGAGCAGTACTTC. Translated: CSVEFGNSYEQYF.

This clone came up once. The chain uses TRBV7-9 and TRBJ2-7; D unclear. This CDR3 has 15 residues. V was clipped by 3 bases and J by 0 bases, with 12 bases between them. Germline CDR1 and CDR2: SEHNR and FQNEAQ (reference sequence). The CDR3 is CASSLTDGGSYEQYF. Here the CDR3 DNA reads TGTGCCAGCAGCTTGACCGACGGCGGCTCCTACGAGCAGTACTTC.

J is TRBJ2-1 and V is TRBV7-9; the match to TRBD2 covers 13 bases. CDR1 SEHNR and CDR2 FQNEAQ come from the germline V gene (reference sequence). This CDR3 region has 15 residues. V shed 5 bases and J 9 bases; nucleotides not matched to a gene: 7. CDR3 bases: TGTGCCAGCAGCCCGGGGGGACTAGCGGGGTCTGAGCAGTTCTTC. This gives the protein CASSPGGLAGSEQFF.

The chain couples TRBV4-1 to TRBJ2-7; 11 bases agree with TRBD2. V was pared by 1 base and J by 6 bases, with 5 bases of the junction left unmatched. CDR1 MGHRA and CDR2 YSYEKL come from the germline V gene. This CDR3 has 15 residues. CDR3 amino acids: CASSQATSGSGEQYF. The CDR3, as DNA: TGCGCCAGCAGCCAAGCCACTAGCGGGAGTGGCGAGCAGTACTTC.

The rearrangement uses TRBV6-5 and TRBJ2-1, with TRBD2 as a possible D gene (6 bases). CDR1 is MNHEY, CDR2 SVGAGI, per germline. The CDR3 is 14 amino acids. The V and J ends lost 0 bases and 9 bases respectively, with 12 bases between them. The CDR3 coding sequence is TGTGCCAGCAGTTACTCTGGCGGGAAGGGTGAGCAGTTCTTC. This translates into CASSYSGGKGEQFF.

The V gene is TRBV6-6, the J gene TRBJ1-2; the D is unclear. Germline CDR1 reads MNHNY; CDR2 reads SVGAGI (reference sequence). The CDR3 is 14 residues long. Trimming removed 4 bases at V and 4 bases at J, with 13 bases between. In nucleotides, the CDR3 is TGTGCCAGCAGTTTCCAAGGCCTCTCCTATGGCTACACCTTC. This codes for CASSFQGLSYGYTF.

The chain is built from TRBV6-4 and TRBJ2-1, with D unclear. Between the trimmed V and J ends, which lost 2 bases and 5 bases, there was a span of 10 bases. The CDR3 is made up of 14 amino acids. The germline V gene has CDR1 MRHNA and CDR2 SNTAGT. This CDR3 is CASSDRIWDNEQFF. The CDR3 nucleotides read TGTGCCAGCAGTGACAGGATATGGGACAATGAGCAGTTCTTC.

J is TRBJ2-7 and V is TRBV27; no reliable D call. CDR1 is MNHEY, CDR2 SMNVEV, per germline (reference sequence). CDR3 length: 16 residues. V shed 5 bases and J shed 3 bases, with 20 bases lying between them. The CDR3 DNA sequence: TGTGCCAGCAGTCCCTCCCTGGGGTCCAGAGGCTACGAGCAGTACTTC. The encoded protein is CASSPSLGSRGYEQYF.

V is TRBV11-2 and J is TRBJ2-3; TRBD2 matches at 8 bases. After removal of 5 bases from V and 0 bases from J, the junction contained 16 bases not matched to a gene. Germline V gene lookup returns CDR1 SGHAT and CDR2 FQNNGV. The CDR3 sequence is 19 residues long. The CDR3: CASSHRRGGRRLSTDTQYF. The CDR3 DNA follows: TGTGCCAGCAGCCATCGGCGGGGCGGGAGGCGCCTAAGCACAGATACGCAGTATTTT.

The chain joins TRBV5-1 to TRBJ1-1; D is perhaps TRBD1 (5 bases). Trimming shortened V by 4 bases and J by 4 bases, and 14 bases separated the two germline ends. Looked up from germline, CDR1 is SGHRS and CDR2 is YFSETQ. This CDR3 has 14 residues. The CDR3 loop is CASSPPVGGTEAFF. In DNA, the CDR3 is TGCGCCAGCAGCCCTCCTGTCGGGGGCACTGAAGCTTTCTTT.

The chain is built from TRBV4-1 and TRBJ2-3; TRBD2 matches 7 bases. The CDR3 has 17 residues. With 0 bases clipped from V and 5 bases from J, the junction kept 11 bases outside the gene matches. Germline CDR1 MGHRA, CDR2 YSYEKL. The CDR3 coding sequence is TGCGCCAGCAGCCAAGATCCTTACGAGCGGGAAATAGATACGCAGTATTTT. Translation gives CASSQDPYEREIDTQYF.

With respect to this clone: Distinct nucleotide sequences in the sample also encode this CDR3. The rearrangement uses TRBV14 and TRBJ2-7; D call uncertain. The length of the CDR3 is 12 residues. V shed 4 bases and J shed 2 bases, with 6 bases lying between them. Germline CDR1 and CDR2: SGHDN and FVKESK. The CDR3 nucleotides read TGTGCCAGCAGCCCGACCCCCTACGAGCAGTACTTC. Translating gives CASSPTPYEQYF. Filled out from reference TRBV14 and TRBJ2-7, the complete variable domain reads EAGVTQFPSHSVIEKGQTVTLRCDPISGHDNLYWYRRVMGKEIKFLLHFVKESKQDESGMPNNRFLAERTGGTYSTLKVQPAELEDSGVYFCASSPTPYEQYFGPGTRLTVT.

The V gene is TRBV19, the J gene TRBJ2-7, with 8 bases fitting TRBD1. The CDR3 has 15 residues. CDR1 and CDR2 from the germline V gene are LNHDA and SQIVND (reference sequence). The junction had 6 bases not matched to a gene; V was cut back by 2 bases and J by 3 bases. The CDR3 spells CASSILTGALYEQYF. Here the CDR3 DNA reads TGTGCCAGTAGTATATTGACAGGGGCCCTCTACGAGCAGTACTTC.

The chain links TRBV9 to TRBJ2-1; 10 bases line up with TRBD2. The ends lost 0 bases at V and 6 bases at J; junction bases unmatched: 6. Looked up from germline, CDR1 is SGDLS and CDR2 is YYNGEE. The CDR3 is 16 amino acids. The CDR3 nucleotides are TGTGCCAGCAGCGTAGGTCCTAGCGGGAGTGGCAATGAGCAGTTCTTC. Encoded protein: CASSVGPSGSGNEQFF.

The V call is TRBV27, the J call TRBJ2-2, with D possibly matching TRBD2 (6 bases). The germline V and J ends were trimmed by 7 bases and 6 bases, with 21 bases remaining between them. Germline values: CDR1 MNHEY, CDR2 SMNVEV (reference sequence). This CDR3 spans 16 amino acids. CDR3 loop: CASTPSGGPLAGELFF. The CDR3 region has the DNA TGTGCCAGCACACCCTCAGGAGGGCCGTTGGCCGGGGAGCTGTTTTTT.

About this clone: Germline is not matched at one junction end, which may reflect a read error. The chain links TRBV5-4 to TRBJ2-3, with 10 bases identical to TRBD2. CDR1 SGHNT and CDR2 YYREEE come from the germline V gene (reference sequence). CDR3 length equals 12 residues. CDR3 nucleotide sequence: TGTGCCAGCAGCTTTTCTAGCGGGAGTCTGGATTTT. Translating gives CASSFSSGSLDF.

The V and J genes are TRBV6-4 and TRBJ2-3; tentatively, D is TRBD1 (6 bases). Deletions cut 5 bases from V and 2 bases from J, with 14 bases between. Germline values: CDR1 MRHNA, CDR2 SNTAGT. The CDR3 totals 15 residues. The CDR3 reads CASSRSGDNTDTQYF. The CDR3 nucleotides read TGTGCCAGCAGTCGATCCGGGGACAACACAGATACGCAGTATTTT.

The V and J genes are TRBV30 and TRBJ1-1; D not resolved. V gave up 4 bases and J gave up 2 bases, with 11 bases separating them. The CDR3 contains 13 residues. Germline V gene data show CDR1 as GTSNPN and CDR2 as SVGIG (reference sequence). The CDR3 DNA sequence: TGTGCCTGGACCGCCTCAACTAACACTGAAGCTTTCTTT. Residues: CAWTASTNTEAFF.

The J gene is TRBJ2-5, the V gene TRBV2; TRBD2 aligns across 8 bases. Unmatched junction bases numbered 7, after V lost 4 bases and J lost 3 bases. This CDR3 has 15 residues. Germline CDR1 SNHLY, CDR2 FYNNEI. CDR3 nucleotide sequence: TGTGCCAGCAGTGTGGGTGAACTAGCGGAAGAGACCCAGTACTTC. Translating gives CASSVGELAEETQYF.

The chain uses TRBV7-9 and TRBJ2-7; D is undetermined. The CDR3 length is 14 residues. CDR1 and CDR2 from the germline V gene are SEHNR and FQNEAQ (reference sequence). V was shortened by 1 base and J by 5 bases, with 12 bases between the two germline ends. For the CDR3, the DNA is TGTGCCAGCAGCTTAGGCCCACTTCCTGACGAGCAGTACTTC. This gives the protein CASSLGPLPDEQYF.

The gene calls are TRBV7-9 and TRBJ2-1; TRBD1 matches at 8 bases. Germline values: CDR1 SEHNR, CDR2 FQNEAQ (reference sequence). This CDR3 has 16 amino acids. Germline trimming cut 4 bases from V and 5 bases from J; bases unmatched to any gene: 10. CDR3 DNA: TGTGCCAGCAGCTCAAATGGACAGGGTTACGACAATGAGCAGTTCTTC. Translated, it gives CASSSNGQGYDNEQFF.

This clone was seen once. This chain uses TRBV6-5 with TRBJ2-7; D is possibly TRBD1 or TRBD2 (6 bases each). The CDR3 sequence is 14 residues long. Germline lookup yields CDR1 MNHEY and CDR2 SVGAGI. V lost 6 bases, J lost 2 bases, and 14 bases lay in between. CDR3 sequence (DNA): TGTGCCAGCAGGTCTGGGGGGCTTCCCTACGAGCAGTACTTC. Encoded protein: CASRSGGLPYEQYF.

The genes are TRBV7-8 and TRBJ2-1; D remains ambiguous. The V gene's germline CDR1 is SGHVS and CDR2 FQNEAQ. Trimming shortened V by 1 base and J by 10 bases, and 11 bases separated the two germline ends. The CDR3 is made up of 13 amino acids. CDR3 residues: CASSLVDRREQFF. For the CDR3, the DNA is TGTGCCAGCAGCTTAGTTGATCGGCGGGAGCAGTTCTTC.

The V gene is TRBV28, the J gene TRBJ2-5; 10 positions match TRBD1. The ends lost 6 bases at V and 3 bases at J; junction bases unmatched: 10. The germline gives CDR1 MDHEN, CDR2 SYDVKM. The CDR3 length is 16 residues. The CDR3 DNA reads TGTGCCAGCAGCGGGACAGGGGTGGGGATAGAAGAGACCCAGTACTTC. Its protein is CASSGTGVGIEETQYF.